Shown below are 10 T cell receptor beta chains from a single sample sequenced in a study of cytomegalovirus exposure and HLA in healthy donors. PCR involved 60 Vbeta and 13 Jbeta primers. TCRdb keeps only in-frame clones here, not all; method: immunoSEQ multiplex PCR. Among approximately 120,000 clones, approximately 78% were seen once, and the ten largest hold 0.95% to 1.4%. The specimen was PBMCs. These TCRs come from a woman aged 25 to 39 in good health and CMV-seronegative.

This chain uses TRBV9 with TRBJ2-1, with D uncertain. The CDR3 extends over 15 amino acids. Germline lookup yields CDR1 SGDLS and CDR2 YYNGEE. Deletions cut 0 bases from V and 8 bases from J, with 15 bases between. This CDR3 is CASSVDEAPSYEQFF. CDR3 DNA sequence: TGTGCCAGCAGCGTAGACGAGGCCCCGAGCTATGAGCAGTTCTTC.

By proportion, this clone is medium-sized. The rearrangement uses TRBV6-6 and TRBJ1-5, with D hard to call. The CDR3 loop spans 14 amino acids. V lost 5 bases and J lost 0, with 8 bases in between. Germline loops: CDR1 MNHNY, CDR2 SVGAGI (reference sequence). The CDR3 DNA reads as TGTGCCAGCAGTGCCACTGATAGCAATCAGCCCCAGCATTTT. Protein: CASSATDSNQPQHF.

This sequence joins TRBV7-2 and TRBJ2-5, with D perhaps TRBD1 (7 bases). CDR3 size: 16 residues. Germline V gives CDR1 SGHTA, CDR2 FQGNSA. Deletions cut 5 bases from V and 2 bases from J, with 18 bases between. The CDR3 DNA is TGTGCCAGCAGCCCTCAGGGGGGTGGTTATCAAGAGACCCAGTACTTC. It specifies CASSPQGGGYQETQYF.

This rearrangement joins TRBV30 to TRBJ1-1, with 9 positions matching TRBD1. Looked up from germline, CDR1 is GTSNPN and CDR2 is SVGIG (reference sequence). The CDR3 covers 14 residues. Trimming removed 0 bases from V and 8 bases from J; junction bases left unmatched: 7. The CDR3 protein is CAWSVIGTGQEAFF. The CDR3 region has the DNA TGTGCCTGGAGTGTAATTGGGACAGGGCAAGAAGCTTTCTTT.

The chain combines TRBV30 with TRBJ1-2; 8 nucleotides agree with TRBD1. Trimming at V came to 8 bases and at J to 6 bases, leaving 11 bases not matched to a gene. The CDR3 totals 13 residues. The germline V gene encodes CDR1 GTSNPN and CDR2 SVGIG (reference sequence). CDR3 sequence (DNA): TGTGCCCGGAATTTGGACAGGGCTGATGGCTACACCTTC. Amino acid sequence: CARNLDRADGYTF.

This CDR3 reads CASSSGGNTEAFF. CDR3 in DNA: TGTGCCAGCAGCAGCGGCGGGAACACTGAAGCTTTCTTT. The genes are TRBV7-2 and TRBJ1-1; no clear D gene. Germline V gene sequence: CDR1 SGHTA, CDR2 FQGNSA. The length of the CDR3 is 13 residues. V was pared by 5 bases and J by 1 base, with 8 bases between.

The chain carries TRBV4-1 and TRBJ2-3; 8 nucleotides match TRBD2. Germline CDR1 reads MGHRA; CDR2 reads YSYEKL. This CDR3 has 18 residues. V gave up 0 bases and J gave up 3 bases; unmatched junction bases: 11. The CDR3 here is CASSQDGATSGGTDTQYF. For the CDR3, the DNA is TGCGCCAGCAGCCAAGACGGGGCTACGAGCGGGGGAACAGATACGCAGTATTTT.

This chain uses TRBV11-2 with TRBJ1-1; D gene unclear. Germline-derived CDR1 and CDR2 are SGHAT and FQNNGV. Trimming left V 7 bases short and J 0 bases short, with 12 bases between. The CDR3 totals 14 residues. The CDR3 DNA reads as TGTGCCAGCACCATTTACCAGGTGAACACTGAAGCTTTCTTT. This codes for CASTIYQVNTEAFF. Full variable domain (remainder filled in from reference TRBV11-2 and TRBJ1-1): EAGVAQSPRYKIIEKRQSVAFWCNPISGHATLYWYQQILGQGPKLLIQFQNNGVVDDSQLPKDRFSAERLKGVDSTLKIQPAKLEDSAVYLCASTIYQVNTEAFFGQGTRLTVV.

The chain uses TRBV6-1 and TRBJ1-4, with TRBD1 matching 10 bases. The J segment lost 5 bases and the V segment lost 2 bases, leaving 5 bases of the junction unmatched. This CDR3 region has 16 residues. Germline V CDR1 and CDR2: MNHNS, SASEGT. CDR3 coding DNA: TGTGCCAGCAGTGAATACGGACAGGGGGGAAATGAAAAACTGTTTTTT. Encoded protein: CASSEYGQGGNEKLFF.

The chain carries TRBV11-3 and TRBJ2-1; 10 bases are a match to TRBD2. CDR1 is SGHNT and CDR2 is YENEEA in the germline V gene. This CDR3 contains 16 residues. The V and J ends lost 2 bases and 0 bases, in that order; junction bases with no gene match: 1. CDR3 region: CASSLSSGSSYNEQFF. DNA of the CDR3: TGTGCCAGCAGCTTATCTAGCGGGAGCTCCTACAATGAGCAGTTCTTC.